This T cell receptor beta chain comes out of a study of a mutant IDH1 vaccine in newly diagnosed glioma. Study in general: Treated patients had a mean age of roughly 39 years and a 62.5% male, around 38% female split. Former treatment meant radiotherapy, temozolomide, or both; the majority had gotten both.

The CDR3 contains 13 residues. Per the germline V gene, CDR1 is SGHDN and CDR2 is FVKESK. The ends were cut back, 4 bases at V and 9 bases at J, with 16 bases in the middle. The data were produced by immunoSEQ multiplex PCR, yet TCRdb's version contains in-frame clones alone and is incomplete. The table shows under 65,000 clones, with roughly 80% occurring only once. Time point denoted: baseline, week 1 (first vaccination visit). The treatment was: pre-vaccination baseline after standard-of-care therapy. Broader study findings: Pseudoprogression seemed unrelated to changes in top peripheral T cell clonotypes.

Remarks on this clone: Its antigen is not identified.

Sequenced material: PBMCs, taken from a glioma patient treated with radiotherapy, temozolomide or both. The origin of this receptor is a man between 18 and 35 years old with glioma. The gene calls are TRBV14 and TRBJ2-7; possibly TRBD2 for D (5 bases). This chain's CDR3 is CASSLLVKGGQYF. CDR3 DNA: TGTGCCAGCAGCCTACTAGTAAAGGGCGGGCAGTACTTC. Using reference TRBV14 and TRBJ2-7 for the parts outside the CDR3, the full variable domain is EAGVTQFPSHSVIEKGQTVTLRCDPISGHDNLYWYRRVMGKEIKFLLHFVKESKQDESGMPNNRFLAERTGGTYSTLKVQPAELEDSGVYFCASSLLVKGGQYFGPGTRLTVT.